This passage covers 19 T cell receptor beta chains from one sample sequenced in a study of blood T cells in healthy people across ages. It was with a sample-barcoded 5' primer and a J-beta primer mix that a second PCR of roughly 7 to 12 cycles was run. TCRdb analysed the 5' RACE reads with MiXCR anew, one entry per CDR3 protein. In the table there are about 1.4 million distinct CDR3 sequences, roughly 60% of which are singletons. Sequenced input: blood. These receptors all come from a man aged 18 to 29 in good health.

The rearrangement links TRBV4-2 to TRBJ2-1, with 12 bases matching TRBD2. This CDR3 region has 17 residues. Germline V gene data show CDR1 as LGHNA and CDR2 as YNFKEQ. V lost 0 bases, J lost 12 bases, and 12 bases stayed unmatched. The CDR3 protein is CASSQDSTSGGRLRQFF. CDR3 in DNA: TGTGCCAGCAGCCAAGATTCGACTAGCGGGGGCCGTTTGCGGCAGTTCTTC.

The gene calls are TRBV7-2 and TRBJ1-6, with D unresolved. V was trimmed by 6 bases and J by 10 bases, leaving 19 bases between them. Germline CDR1 is SGHTA and CDR2 is FQGNSA. The length of the CDR3 is 15 residues. The CDR3 nucleotides are TGTGCCAGCAGAGCGGCAAGGCGGGCAAAATCACCCCTCCACTTT. It yields the protein CASRAARRAKSPLHF. Combining the CDR3 with reference TRBV7-2 and TRBJ1-6 gives the whole variable domain GAGVSQSPSNKVTEKGKDVELRCDPISGHTALYWYRQSLGQGLEFLIYFQGNSAPDKSGLPSDRFSAERTGGSVSTLTIQRTQQEDSAVYLCASRAARRAKSPLHFGNGTRLTVT.

The V call is TRBV25-1, the J call TRBJ2-3, with D unresolved. The length of the CDR3 is 14 residues. Trimming stripped 3 bases from V and 0 bases from J, with 7 bases between. Germline CDR1 MGHDK, CDR2 SYGVNS. The CDR3 nucleotides are TGTGCCAGCAGTGATGTGCTCAGCACAGATACGCAGTATTTT. It codes for CASSDVLSTDTQYF.

The chain couples TRBV29-1 to TRBJ2-7; D is unresolved. V shed 4 bases and J shed 2 bases, with 9 bases lying between them. The CDR3 is 12 amino acids. Germline CDR1 is SQVTM and CDR2 is ANQGSEA. The CDR3 DNA follows: TGCAGCGTTGGGGTCAGAACCTACGAGCAGTACTTC. This codes for CSVGVRTYEQYF.

The chain is built from TRBV10-3 and TRBJ2-5, with 11 bases that match TRBD2. V was pared by 4 bases and J by 11 bases, with 9 bases of the junction left unmatched. This CDR3 has 14 residues. Germline V gives CDR1 ENHRY, CDR2 SYGVKD. The CDR3 reads CAISGTSGSNEQYF. CDR3 in DNA: TGTGCCATCAGTGGAACTAGCGGGAGTAATGAGCAGTACTTC.

The genes are TRBV4-1 and TRBJ1-6; 9 nucleotides line up with TRBD1. J gave up 4 bases and V 1 base, and 5 bases lay outside the gene matches. Germline values: CDR1 MGHRA, CDR2 YSYEKL. CDR3 length: 17 amino acids. This chain's CDR3 is CASSQAETGGYNSPLHF. CDR3 bases: TGCGCCAGCAGCCAAGCGGAGACAGGGGGGTATAATTCACCCCTCCACTTT.

V usage is TRBV7-2 and J usage is TRBJ2-5; no clear D. The J call is uncertain, as TRBJ2-7 better fits the DNA end. The CDR3 covers 13 residues. Germline lookup yields CDR1 SGHTA and CDR2 FQGNSA. CDR3 coding DNA: TGTGCCAGCAGCTTATGGCAGAACGACGAGCAGTACTTC. Encoded protein: CASSLWQNDEQYF.

The V gene is TRBV13, the J gene TRBJ2-2; the match to TRBD2 covers 13 bases. The CDR3 is 17 residues long. After removal of 4 bases from V and 5 bases from J, the junction contained 7 bases not matched to a gene. Germline V gene data show CDR1 as PRHDT and CDR2 as FYEKMQ (reference sequence). The DNA for the CDR3 is TGTGCCAGCAGCTCACTAGCGGGGGGGCCGCGGACCGGGGAGCTGTTTTTT. This sequence encodes CASSSLAGGPRTGELFF.

The chain has TRBV2 and TRBJ2-3, with D maybe TRBD2 (5 bases). Germline CDR1 SNHLY, CDR2 FYNNEI. The V end lost 4 bases, the J end lost 2 bases, and 13 bases lay between the germline ends. CDR3 length equals 15 residues. In DNA form, the CDR3 reads TGTGCCAGCAGTGGGGGAGCGGTACTCACAGATACGCAGTATTTT. The encoded protein is CASSGGAVLTDTQYF. The full variable domain, completed using reference TRBV2 and TRBJ2-3, is EPEVTQTPSHQVTQMGQEVILRCVPISNHLYFYWYRQILGQKVEFLVSFYNNEISEKSEIFDDQFSVERPDGSNFTLKIRSTKLEDSAMYFCASSGGAVLTDTQYFGPGTRLTVL.

The chain employs TRBV7-2 and TRBJ2-3; D might be TRBD2 (5 bases). The V gene lost 8 bases and the J gene lost 2 bases, with 14 bases spanning the gap. The CDR3 loop spans 14 amino acids. Germline values: CDR1 SGHTA, CDR2 FQGNSA. For the CDR3, the DNA is TGTGCCAGCGCTGTCGGGGATTCCACAGATACGCAGTATTTT. It is translated as CASAVGDSTDTQYF. Full variable domain (remainder filled in from reference TRBV7-2 and TRBJ2-3): GAGVSQSPSNKVTEKGKDVELRCDPISGHTALYWYRQSLGQGLEFLIYFQGNSAPDKSGLPSDRFSAERTGGSVSTLTIQRTQQEDSAVYLCASAVGDSTDTQYFGPGTRLTVL.

J is TRBJ1-1 and V is TRBV27; 9 nucleotides match TRBD1. J gave up 4 bases and V 4 bases, and 7 bases lay outside the gene matches. The CDR3 sequence is 15 residues long. Germline assignment: CDR1 MNHEY and CDR2 SMNVEV (reference sequence). CDR3 bases: TGTGCCAGCAGTTCACTACAGGGGGCGCGCACTGAAGCTTTCTTT. This gives the protein CASSSLQGARTEAFF.

The rearrangement uses TRBV7-2 and TRBJ2-1; 7 bases are shared with TRBD1. Trimming took 4 bases from V and 8 from J; bases not matched to a gene: 14. The CDR3 loop spans 16 amino acids. In germline, CDR1 is SGHTA, CDR2 FQGNSA. This CDR3 is CASSSRLKTGPHEQFF. DNA of the CDR3: TGTGCCAGCAGCTCCCGGCTGAAGACAGGGCCCCATGAGCAGTTCTTC.

The chain uses TRBV5-1 and TRBJ2-3, with D possibly being TRBD2 (5 bases). V was trimmed by 4 bases and J by 5 bases, leaving 11 bases between them. The germline V gene encodes CDR1 SGHRS and CDR2 YFSETQ. This CDR3 has 13 residues. The CDR3 is CASSPGWQDTQYF. The CDR3 nucleotides read TGCGCCAGCAGCCCGGGGTGGCAAGATACGCAGTATTTT.

This chain links TRBV27 with TRBJ2-7, with TRBD2 as a possible D gene (5 bases). V was shortened by 0 bases and J by 3 bases, with 12 bases between the two germline ends. The germline V gene has CDR1 MNHEY and CDR2 SMNVEV (reference sequence). The CDR3 totals 15 residues. CDR3 sequence: CASSLSPGNIYEQYF. The CDR3 DNA reads TGTGCCAGCAGTTTATCCCCGGGGAACATCTACGAGCAGTACTTC.

This clonotype has only one observation. V gene TRBV6-5 combines with J gene TRBJ1-2; the match to TRBD1 covers 7 bases. The V and J ends lost 2 bases and 0 bases, in that order; junction bases with no gene match: 0. The CDR3 is 14 residues long. Germline CDR1 MNHEY, CDR2 SVGAGI. As DNA, the CDR3 is TGTGCCAGCAGTTACCAGGGGGCTAACTATGGCTACACCTTC. This codes for CASSYQGANYGYTF.

The V call is TRBV2, the J call TRBJ2-4; 7 nucleotides agree with TRBD1. CDR3 length: 13 amino acids. CDR1 and CDR2 from the germline V gene are SNHLY and FYNNEI. V gave up 8 bases and J gave up 3 bases; unmatched junction bases: 4. CDR3 coding DNA: TGTGCCAGCGATAGGGACAGCAAAAACATTCAGTACTTC. It codes for CASDRDSKNIQYF.

This clonotype was counted a few times. This chain joins TRBV14 and TRBJ2-7; D possibly uses TRBD1 or TRBD2 (5 bases each). CDR3 length equals 13 residues. CDR1 and CDR2 from the germline V gene are SGHDN and FVKESK. V was pared by 4 bases and J by 4 bases, with 11 bases between. CDR3 loop: CASSPMGVYEQYF. The CDR3, as DNA: TGTGCCAGCAGCCCCATGGGGGTTTACGAGCAGTACTTC.

Concerning this clonotype: No conserved phenylalanine or tryptophan is present at the end of the CDR3, so a read error is the likely explanation. The gene calls are TRBV20-1 and TRBJ2-3; unclear D gene. Germline CDR1 DFQATT, CDR2 SNEGSKA (reference sequence). The CDR3 has 12 amino acids. Trimming left V 6 bases short and J 3 bases short, with 10 bases between. The CDR3, as DNA: TGCAGTGCCAATCCGGTGACAGATACGCAGTATTCT. Translated: CSANPVTDTQYS.

CDR3 DNA sequence: TGTGCCAGCAGTTACACCAGAACAGGCCAAGAGACCCAGTACTTC. Translation: CASSYTRTGQETQYF. The V call is TRBV6-5, the J call TRBJ2-5, with D perhaps matching TRBD1 (5 bases). From germline, CDR1 is MNHEY and CDR2 SVGAGI. CDR3 length: 15 amino acids. The V end was cut by 2 bases, the J end by 1 base, with 11 bases between.